These 14 T cell receptor beta chains were sequenced from one sample in a study of cytomegalovirus exposure and HLA in healthy donors. This PCR relied on a set of 60 Vbeta primers and 13 Jbeta primers. Clones were sequenced by immunoSEQ multiplex PCR, and TCRdb holds only the in-frame ones, with some missing. The table records about 110,000 clones, around 77% of them present only once. Sequences were obtained from PBMCs. The receptor source for this set is a woman aged 30 to 39 in good health and CMV-seropositive.

V is TRBV10-1 and J is TRBJ1-1; 8 bases align to TRBD1. The CDR3 consists of 13 residues. CDR1 and CDR2 from the germline V gene are WNHNN and SYGVQD (reference sequence). The junction had 2 bases not matched to a gene; V was cut back by 4 bases and J by 4 bases. CDR3 region: CASSGQGITEAFF. As DNA, the CDR3 is TGCGCCAGCAGTGGACAGGGGATCACTGAAGCTTTCTTT.

The chain combines TRBV9 with TRBJ1-6; D is unresolved. Germline lookup yields CDR1 SGDLS and CDR2 YYNGEE. Trimming pared 3 bases from V and 7 bases from J, leaving 11 bases between. The CDR3 has 14 residues. CDR3 region: CASSAGPHNSPLHF. CDR3 nucleotides: TGTGCCAGCAGCGCTGGCCCGCACAATTCACCCCTCCACTTT. The entire variable domain, with the rest obtained from reference TRBV9 and TRBJ1-6, is as follows: DSGVTQTPKHLITATGQRVTLRCSPRSGDLSVYWYQQSLDQGLQFLIQYYNGEERAKGNILERFSAQQFPDLHSELNLSSLELGDSALYFCASSAGPHNSPLHFGNGTRLTVT.

This chain links TRBV19 with TRBJ1-6; 9 nucleotides agree with TRBD1. The germline gives CDR1 LNHDA, CDR2 SQIVND (reference sequence). The CDR3 covers 16 residues. V was clipped by 4 bases and J by 4 bases; unmatched bases: 5. The CDR3 DNA sequence: TGTGCCAGTAGTAAGGACAGGGGCGAATATAATTCACCCCTCCACTTT. It specifies CASSKDRGEYNSPLHF.

The chain is built from TRBV5-1 and TRBJ2-3; TRBD2 agrees at 9 bases. The ends lost 0 bases at V and 3 bases at J; junction bases unmatched: 5. The CDR3 extends over 16 amino acids. CDR1 SGHRS and CDR2 YFSETQ come from the germline V gene. The CDR3 sequence is CASSLGSSGETDTQYF. The CDR3 coding sequence is TGCGCCAGCAGCTTGGGGTCTAGCGGGGAGACAGATACGCAGTATTTT. Together with reference TRBV5-1 and TRBJ2-3, the CDR3 gives the full variable domain: KAGVTQTPRYLIKTRGQQVTLSCSPISGHRSVSWYQQTPGQGLQFLFEYFSETQRNKGNFPGRFSGRQFSNSRSEMNVSTLELGDSALYLCASSLGSSGETDTQYFGPGTRLTVL.

V and J are TRBV7-2 and TRBJ2-3; D may be TRBD2 (5 bases). Per the germline V gene, CDR1 is SGHTA and CDR2 is FQGNSA. V lost 0 bases to trimming and J lost 4 bases, with 20 bases between them. CDR3 length: 18 residues. The CDR3 DNA follows: TGTGCCAGCAGCTTAGCCGTTCTTGGGAGCATCCTTGCAGATACGCAGTATTTT. Its translation is CASSLAVLGSILADTQYF.

The chain uses TRBV9 and TRBJ1-4; no clear D gene. V shed 0 bases and J shed 4 bases, with 10 bases lying between them. This CDR3 contains 15 residues. CDR1 and CDR2 (germline): SGDLS, YYNGEE. DNA of the CDR3: TGTGCCAGCAGCGTAGGGGGAGGGAATAATGAAAAACTGTTTTTT. Amino acid sequence: CASSVGGGNNEKLFF. Supplemented by reference TRBV9 and TRBJ1-4, the full variable domain reads DSGVTQTPKHLITATGQRVTLRCSPRSGDLSVYWYQQSLDQGLQFLIQYYNGEERAKGNILERFSAQQFPDLHSELNLSSLELGDSALYFCASSVGGGNNEKLFFGSGTQLSVL.

The chain employs TRBV7-3 and TRBJ2-3, with 15 bases matching TRBD2. Germline CDR1 SGHTA, CDR2 FQGTGA. The J segment lost 4 bases and the V segment lost 5 bases, leaving 7 bases of the junction unmatched. The length of the CDR3 is 17 residues. The DNA of the CDR3 is TGTGCCAGCAGCACAGGACTAGCGGGGGGGTCAGCAGATACGCAGTATTTT. Amino acids: CASSTGLAGGSADTQYF.

The V gene is TRBV7-9, the J gene TRBJ1-2; D is perhaps TRBD1 (6 bases). The length of the CDR3 is 17 residues. Trimming took off 3 bases at V and 4 bases at J, with 21 bases between the two ends. Germline V gene sequence: CDR1 SEHNR, CDR2 FQNEAQ (reference sequence). The CDR3 bases are TGTGCCAGCAGCTTCTACACCGCCGGACAGATGGTCTATGGCTACACCTTC. Translated, it gives CASSFYTAGQMVYGYTF.

V usage is TRBV6-1 and J usage is TRBJ1-3; no clear D. CDR3 length equals 16 residues. Germline CDR1 and CDR2: MNHNS and SASEGT. Trimming shortened V by 2 bases and J by 0 bases, and 11 bases separated the two germline ends. As DNA, the CDR3 is TGTGCCAGCAGTGAATTCCTTTGGCACTCTGGAAACACCATATATTTT. The encoded protein is CASSEFLWHSGNTIYF.

The chain carries TRBV28 and TRBJ1-3; D ambiguous. The CDR3 spans 18 residues. With 1 base removed from V and 0 bases from J, the gap between germline ends came to 16 bases. Germline V gives CDR1 MDHEN, CDR2 SYDVKM. CDR3 sequence: CASSLSPALTYSGNTIYF. CDR3 nucleotide sequence: TGTGCCAGCAGTTTATCCCCAGCCCTGACTTACTCTGGAAACACCATATATTTT.

This chain uses TRBV29-1 with TRBJ1-1, with D perhaps matching TRBD1 (5 bases). Germline lookup yields CDR1 SQVTM and CDR2 ANQGSEA. The CDR3 contains 13 residues. Trimming cost V 7 bases and J 0 bases, with 12 bases left between them. As DNA, the CDR3 is TGCAGCGCCTGGGGCCAGCTGAACACTGAAGCTTTCTTT. Translation gives CSAWGQLNTEAFF. Looking up the rest from reference TRBV29-1 and TRBJ1-1 gives the full variable domain: SAVISQKPSRDICQRGTSLTIQCQVDSQVTMMFWYRQQPGQSLTLIATANQGSEATYESGFVIDKFPISRPNLTFSTLTVSNMSPEDSSIYLCSAWGQLNTEAFFGQGTRLTVV.

Note on this clone: The same CDR3 also results from other DNA sequences found in this sample. The chain combines TRBV25-1 with TRBJ1-1, with a tentative D call TRBD1 (6 bases). This CDR3 is 16 amino acids long. Germline CDR1 reads MGHDK; CDR2 reads SYGVNS. V lost 3 bases, J lost 1 base, and 15 bases lay in between. The CDR3 DNA sequence: TGTGCCAGCAGTGATTCTAGACAGGCTAAGAACACTGAAGCTTTCTTT. Amino acids: CASSDSRQAKNTEAFF.

For this clone: One end of the junction fails to match germline, which may point to a read error. The same CDR3 arises from other DNA sequences in this sample as well. The CDR3: CSSSLANSYEQYF. For the CDR3, the DNA is TGTTCCAGCAGCTTAGCTAACTCCTACGAGCAGTACTTC. V is TRBV7-9 and J is TRBJ2-7; D unresolved. The CDR3 has 13 residues. Looked up from germline, CDR1 is SEHNR and CDR2 is FQNEAQ (reference sequence). The whole variable domain, remainder taken from reference TRBV7-9 and TRBJ2-7, is DTGVSQNPRHKITKRGQNVTFRCDPISEHNRLYWYRQTLGQGPEFLTYFQNEAQLEKSRLLSDRFSAERPKGSFSTLEIQRTEQGDSAMYLCSSSLANSYEQYFGPGTRLTVT.

The J gene is TRBJ1-4, the V gene TRBV30; the match to TRBD1 covers 8 bases. Per germline, CDR1 GTSNPN and CDR2 SVGIG (reference sequence). With V trimmed by 4 bases and J by 4 bases, 11 bases remained unmatched. CDR3 length: 16 residues. The CDR3 DNA follows: TGTGCCTGGAAGCAGGGGGCGGGGGGGTATAATGAAAAACTGTTTTTT. Its translation is CAWKQGAGGYNEKLFF.